This TCR beta chain was documented in a study of CD4 T cells in relation to SARS-CoV-2 and coronaviruses. Study information: TCR beta CDR3s were sequenced after roughly 10-day antigen culture of PBMCs.

The unexposed donors gave CD4+ T cells in about 2010-2018, prior to COVID-19. After 10 to 11 days of culture, CD4+ T cells were isolated. Points on this clone: The antigen remains undetermined.

Only in-frame clones appear in the TCRdb table, and some are missing; sequencing was by immunoSEQ multiplex PCR. The sample carries around 18,000 clones, roughly 77% recorded once. Trimming cost V 4 bases and J 4 bases; bases outside gene matches: 7. Germline V lookup: CDR1 MNHNS, CDR2 SASEGT. The CDR3 runs to 16 residues. General study findings and limits: This crossreactivity analysis covered spike protein alone, no other viral proteins. In around 63% of donors, memory CD4+ clonotypes crossrecognized SARS-CoV-2 and at least one common cold coronavirus spike.

The source is a human donor in good health. The V gene is TRBV6-1, the J gene TRBJ1-2; 12 nucleotides match TRBD1. The source material was CD4+ T cells from PBMCs, cultured in vitro. As DNA, the CDR3 is TGTGCCAGCAGTGGTTTCGGGACAGGGGGCGCCTATGGCTACACCTTC. It yields the protein CASSGFGTGGAYGYTF.